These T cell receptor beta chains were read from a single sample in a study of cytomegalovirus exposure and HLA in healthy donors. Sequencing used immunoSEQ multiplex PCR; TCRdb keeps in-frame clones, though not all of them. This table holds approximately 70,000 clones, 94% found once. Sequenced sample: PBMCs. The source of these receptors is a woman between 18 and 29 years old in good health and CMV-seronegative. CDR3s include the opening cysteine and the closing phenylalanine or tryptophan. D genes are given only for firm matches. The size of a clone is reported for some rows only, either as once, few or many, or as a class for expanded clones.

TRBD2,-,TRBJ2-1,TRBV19,TGTGCCAGTAGTACTTCGGGAGGAACCTACAATGAGCAGTTCTTC,CASSTSGGTYNEQFF
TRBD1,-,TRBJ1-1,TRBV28,TGTGCCAGCAGCACACGGACAGGGGGCTGGTTACAAGCTTTCTTT,CASSTRTGGWLQAFF
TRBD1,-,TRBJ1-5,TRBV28,TGTGCCTCAGCCGAGAGACAGGGGGGTTTGATAAGCAATCAGCCCCAGCATTTT,CASAERQGGLISNQPQHF
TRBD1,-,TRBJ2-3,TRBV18,TGTGCCAGCTCACAAGAGACAGGGGGCGGGACAGATACGCAGTATTTT,CASSQETGGGTDTQYF
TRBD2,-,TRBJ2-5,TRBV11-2,TGTGCCAGCTGCCAGGGCAGCGGGAGTGGCGAGACCCAGTACTTC,CASCQGSGSGETQYF
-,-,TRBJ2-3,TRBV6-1,TGTGCCAGCAGTGAAACAGGGGGAGGGGCAGATACGCAGTATTTT,CASSETGGGADTQYF
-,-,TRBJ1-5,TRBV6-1,TGTGCCAGCAGTAAACAGGTGCAAATACAGCCCCAGCATTTT,CASSKQVQIQPQHF
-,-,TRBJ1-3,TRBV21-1,TGTGCCAGCAGCAAACGGGAAGGGAGGATAAACCTTATACTTGGAAACACCATATATTTT,CASSKREGRINLILGNTIYF
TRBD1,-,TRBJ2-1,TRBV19,TGTGCCAGTAATTATATAGTGGGACAGTCCAATGAGCAGTTCTTC,CASNYIVGQSNEQFF
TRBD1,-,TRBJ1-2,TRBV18,TGTGCCAGCTCACCCGGGACAGGGAACTATGGCTACACCTTC,CASSPGTGNYGYTF
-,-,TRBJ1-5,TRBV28,TGTGCCAGCAGTTTACTCCAGGGCGGTCAGCCCCAGCATTTT,CASSLLQGGQPQHF
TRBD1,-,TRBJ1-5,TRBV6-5,TGTGCCAGCAGCCGGGACAGGGACAATCAGCCCCAGCATTTT,CASSRDRDNQPQHF
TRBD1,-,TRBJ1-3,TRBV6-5,TGTGCCAGCAGGGACAGGGATCCCTCTGGAAACACCATATATTTT,CASRDRDPSGNTIYF
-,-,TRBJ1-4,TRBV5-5,TGTGCCAGCAGCTTCTCTCACAATACTAATTCCGGTGAAAAACTGTTTTTT,CASSFSHNTNSGEKLFF
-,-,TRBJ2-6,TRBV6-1,TGTGCCAGCAGTGAAGTCTCCTCTGGGGCCAACGTCCTGACTTTC,CASSEVSSGANVLTF
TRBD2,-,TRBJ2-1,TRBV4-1,TGCGCCAGCAGCCGAGGACTAGCGCGGGGGAATGAGCAGTTCTTC,CASSRGLARGNEQFF
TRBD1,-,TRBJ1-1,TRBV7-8,TGTGCCAGCAGCCTGACAGGGGATGTAAATGAAGCTTTCTTT,CASSLTGDVNEAFF
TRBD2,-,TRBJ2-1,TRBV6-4,TGTGCCAGCAGCTTATTAGCGGGAGGGCGTAATGAGCAGTTCTTC,CASSLLAGGRNEQFF
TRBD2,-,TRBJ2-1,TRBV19,TGTGCCAGTAGTCTAGCGGCCTACAATGAGCAGTTCTTC,CASSLAAYNEQFF
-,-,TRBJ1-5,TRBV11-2,TGTGCCAGCAGCTTAGGACTTCGGAACAATCAGCCCCAGCATTTT,CASSLGLRNNQPQHF
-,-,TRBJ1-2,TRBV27,TGTGCCAGCAGTTTATCGCCGGGGACTTATGGCTACACCTTC,CASSLSPGTYGYTF
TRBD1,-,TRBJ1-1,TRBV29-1,TGCAGCGTTGAAAGGACAGGGGGGACGATGGGGACTGAAGCTTTCTTT,CSVERTGGTMGTEAFF
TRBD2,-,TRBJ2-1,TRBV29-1,TGCAGCGTAGTACCGGGACTAGATATTGATGAGCAGTTCTTC,CSVVPGLDIDEQFF
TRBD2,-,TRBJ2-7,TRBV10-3,TGTGCCATCAGTGAGTCGGGCGGGGGTCCCTACGAGCAGTACTTC,CAISESGGGPYEQYF
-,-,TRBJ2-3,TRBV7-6,TGTGCCAGCAGCGCCAGGTCCGGGGTCAGCACAGATACGCAGTATTTT,CASSARSGVSTDTQYF
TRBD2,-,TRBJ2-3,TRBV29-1,TGCAGCGTTCGCGGGAGGGTCACAGATACGCAGTATTTT,CSVRGRVTDTQYF
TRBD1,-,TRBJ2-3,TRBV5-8,TGTGCCAGCAGCTTGCGGCAGGGGGCAACAGATACGCAGTATTTT,CASSLRQGATDTQYF
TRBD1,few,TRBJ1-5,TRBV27,TGTGCCAGCAGTTCAACACAGGGGAATAGCAATCAGCCCCAGCATTTT,CASSSTQGNSNQPQHF
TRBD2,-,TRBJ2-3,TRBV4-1,TGCGCCAGCAGCCCGACTAGCGGCACAGATACGCAGTATTTT,CASSPTSGTDTQYF
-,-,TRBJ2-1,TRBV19,TGTGCCAGTAGTACGGGGATTTACAATGAGCAGTTCTTC,CASSTGIYNEQFF
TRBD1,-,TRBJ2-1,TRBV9,TGTGCCAGCAGCGCCGAGCAGGGGGCGTTTGAGCAGTTCTTC,CASSAEQGAFEQFF
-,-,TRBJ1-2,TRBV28,TGTGCCACCAGGGCAGGTTTGGACTATGGCTACACCTTC,CATRAGLDYGYTF
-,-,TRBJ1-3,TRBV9,TGTGCCAGCAGCGTAGCGGAGGAAATTAGCTCTGGAAACACCATATATTTT,CASSVAEEISSGNTIYF
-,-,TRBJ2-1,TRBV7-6,TGTGCCAGCAGCCCATTTGACGGGAAGTCCCCCTACAATGAGCAGTTCTTC,CASSPFDGKSPYNEQFF
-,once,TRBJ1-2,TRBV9,TGTGCCAGCAGCGTAGCTAGGGGAGGAGGCTACACCTTC,CASSVARGGGYTF
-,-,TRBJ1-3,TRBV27,TGTGCCAGCAGTCAGGACAACAACTCTGGAAACACCATATATTTT,CASSQDNNSGNTIYF
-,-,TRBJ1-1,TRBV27,TGTGCCAGCAAGACAGCGAACACTGAAGCTTTCTTT,CASKTANTEAFF
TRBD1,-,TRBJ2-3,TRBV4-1,TGCGCCAGCAGCCCCGCGGGACAGGGGGGCACAGATACGCAGTATTTT,CASSPAGQGGTDTQYF
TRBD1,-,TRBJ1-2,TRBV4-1,TGCGCCAGCAGCCACCCGGACAGGGAGGACTATGGCTACACCTTC,CASSHPDREDYGYTF
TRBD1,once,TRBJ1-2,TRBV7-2,TGTGCCAGCAGCTTAGCGTACAGGGGGCGGTCGGGCTACACCTTC,CASSLAYRGRSGYTF
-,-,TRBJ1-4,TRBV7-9,TGTGCCAGCAGCTTAGTCCAGGGAATAACTAATGAAAAACTGTTTTTT,CASSLVQGITNEKLFF
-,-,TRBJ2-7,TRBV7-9,TGTGCCAGCAGCGGGAGGCTGGGGAACGAGCAGTACTTC,CASSGRLGNEQYF
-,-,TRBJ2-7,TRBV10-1,TGCGCCAGCAGTGAGTCCCCCCAGGGCCGTTTCCACGAGCAGTACTTC,CASSESPQGRFHEQYF
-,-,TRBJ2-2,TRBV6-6,TGTGCCAGCAGGCACAACGGGGGTGCCGGGGAGCTGTTTTTT,CASRHNGGAGELFF
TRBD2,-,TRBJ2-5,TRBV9,TGTGCCAGCAGCGTAGGAACTAGCGGGGGGGCCCAGTACTTC,CASSVGTSGGAQYF
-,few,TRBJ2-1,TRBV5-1,TGCGCCAGCAGCTTGGTCGGTACTAGTGGCCTTGAGCAGTTCTTC,CASSLVGTSGLEQFF
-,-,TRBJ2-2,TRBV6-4,TGTGCCAGCAGTGACGGGCAGGCTAACACCGGGGAGCTGTTTTTT,CASSDGQANTGELFF
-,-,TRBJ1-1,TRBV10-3,TGTGCCATCAGGCCTGAGGGCCAGAACACTGAAGCTTTCTTT,CAIRPEGQNTEAFF